This record concerns one T cell receptor beta chain sequence. This CDR3 has 16 residues. Trimming removed 0 bases at V and 3 bases at J, with 14 bases between. The germline gives CDR1 KGHSH, CDR2 LQKENI. Per the study methods: Reference gene primer amplification gave nucleated cell count estimates. Profiled with immunoSEQ multiplex PCR; TCRdb holds only in-frame clones, not every one. V, J and clone size derive from that table, while D and trimming were established from the DNA sequence. The repertoire holds some 250,000 clones, with roughly 87% as singletons. These data belong to a study of blood T cell repertoires in COVID-19. In the study overall: Sites in the United States, Italy and Spain provided acute and convalescent COVID-19 samples.

The sequencing sample was made of peripheral blood. The rearrangement joins TRBV18 to TRBJ2-5; D is perhaps TRBD2 (6 bases). This receptor was obtained from a man aged 60 to 69 who had recovered from COVID-19. In DNA, the CDR3 is TGTGCCAGCTCACCACCCGGAGGGATCGGAGAAGAGACCCAGTACTTC. Amino acids: CASSPPGGIGEETQYF.